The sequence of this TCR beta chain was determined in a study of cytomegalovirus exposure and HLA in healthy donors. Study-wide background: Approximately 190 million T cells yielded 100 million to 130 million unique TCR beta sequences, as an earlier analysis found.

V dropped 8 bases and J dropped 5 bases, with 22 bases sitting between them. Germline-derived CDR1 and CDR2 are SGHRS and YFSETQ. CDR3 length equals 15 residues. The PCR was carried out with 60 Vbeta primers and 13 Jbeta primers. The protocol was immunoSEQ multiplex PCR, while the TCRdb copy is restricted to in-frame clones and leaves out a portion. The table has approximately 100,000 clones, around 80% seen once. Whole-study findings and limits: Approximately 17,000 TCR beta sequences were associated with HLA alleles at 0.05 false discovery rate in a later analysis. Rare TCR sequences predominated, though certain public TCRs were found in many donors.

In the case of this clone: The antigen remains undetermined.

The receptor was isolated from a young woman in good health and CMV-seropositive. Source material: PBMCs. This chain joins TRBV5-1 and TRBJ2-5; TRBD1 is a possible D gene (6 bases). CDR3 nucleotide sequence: TGCGCCAGTGCAGGGGAGCCGGCAGTTTGGGAGACCCAGTACTTC. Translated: CASAGEPAVWETQYF.